This record looks at one T cell receptor beta chain sequence and its context. V shed 0 bases and J 2 bases; nucleotides not matched to a gene: 5. Germline CDR1 reads SGDLS; CDR2 reads YYNGEE. There are 15 residues in the CDR3. Some clones are missing from TCRdb's copy, which holds only in-frame ones; the method was immunoSEQ multiplex PCR. This sample has 85,000 to 90,000 clones; 80% to 90% occur once, and the top ten carry 1.2%. The data originate from a study of blood T cell repertoires in COVID-19. Study in general: The United States, Italy and Spain supplied acute and convalescent COVID-19 samples.

Sample: peripheral blood. The genes are TRBV9 and TRBJ2-7; 7 positions match TRBD1. The source is a man older than 75 with active or convalescent COVID-19. CDR3 nucleotides: TGTGCCAGCAGCGTAGGAGGGACAGCGGCCTACGAGCAGTACTTC. Amino acids: CASSVGGTAAYEQYF. Full variable domain (outside the CDR3, taken from reference TRBV9 and TRBJ2-7): DSGVTQTPKHLITATGQRVTLRCSPRSGDLSVYWYQQSLDQGLQFLIQYYNGEERAKGNILERFSAQQFPDLHSELNLSSLELGDSALYFCASSVGGTAAYEQYFGPGTRLTVT.